The clone carrying this TCR beta chain has only one observation. What it binds is unknown. This record comes from a study of blood T cells in healthy people across ages. Whole-study results and caveats: Estimates based on one million T cells were treated as lower bounds. The recorded TCR beta diversity per million T cells decreased in a roughly linear manner with age.

The use of a sample-barcoded 5' primer and a J-beta primer mix characterized a second PCR of roughly 6 to 11 cycles. Sequencing yielded, for each sample, at least 3 million paired-end reads carrying CDR3. A single record per CDR3 protein comes from TCRdb applying MiXCR to the 5' RACE reads. The table has roughly 500,000 distinct CDR3 sequences, 25% to 30% seen once; the top ten hold approximately 18%. This CDR3 comprises 11 residues. Germline assignment: CDR1 SNHLY and CDR2 FYNNEI. The study recruited healthy Caucasian donors from Russia who were aged about 6 to 90. The sample consisted of blood. The origin of this receptor is a woman between 65 and 79 years old in good health. The chain uses TRBV2 and TRBJ2-1; D is perhaps TRBD2 (5 bases). The J call is doubtful: the DNA matches TRBJ2-7 better. The CDR3: CASNSGIEQYF. The CDR3 nucleotides are TGTGCCAGTAACTCGGGGATAGAGCAGTACTTC.